The 14 T cell receptor beta chains below come from one sample, sequenced in a study of cytomegalovirus exposure and HLA in healthy donors. Sequencing was performed with immunoSEQ multiplex PCR; in TCRdb, only in-frame clones are kept and a portion is missing. The sample consists of 90,000 to 150,000 clones, roughly 84% of them appearing once. The sequenced sample consisted of PBMCs. Receptors originate from a woman between 25 and 40 years old in good health and CMV-seronegative.

Here the CDR3 DNA reads TGTGCCAGCAGCTCAGGGCGGCAACAGCCCCAGCATTTT. It specifies CASSSGRQQPQHF. The chain recombines TRBV2 with TRBJ1-5, with D possibly being TRBD1 (5 bases). V lost 6 bases and J lost 7, with 13 bases in between. The CDR3 extends over 13 amino acids. Germline lookup yields CDR1 SNHLY and CDR2 FYNNEI.

The chain recombines TRBV6-1 with TRBJ1-5; D is unclear. CDR3 size: 12 residues. The V end was cut by 2 bases, the J end by 5 bases, with 4 bases between. The germline gives CDR1 MNHNS, CDR2 SASEGT. CDR3 residues: CASSEPDQPQHF. The CDR3 DNA follows: TGTGCCAGCAGTGAACCGGATCAGCCCCAGCATTTT.

The chain employs TRBV27 and TRBJ2-1; D not certain. The CDR3 has 13 amino acids. Germline CDR1 reads MNHEY; CDR2 reads SMNVEV (reference sequence). V was trimmed by 5 bases and J by 6 bases, leaving 11 bases between them. CDR3 nucleotides: TGTGCCAGCAGTCTCACGCCCAGCAATGAGCAGTTCTTC. Residues: CASSLTPSNEQFF.

CDR3 loop: CATTGGKQNEQYF. DNA for the CDR3: TGTGCCACCACGGGGGGGAAGCAGAACGAGCAGTACTTC. The chain uses TRBV7-8 and TRBJ2-7; 8 nucleotides agree with TRBD2. This CDR3 has 13 amino acids. Germline-derived CDR1 and CDR2 are SGHVS and FQNEAQ. Trimming at V came to 10 bases and at J to 5 bases, leaving 10 bases not matched to a gene.

V usage is TRBV5-1 and J usage is TRBJ2-3; the match to TRBD2 covers 7 bases. V dropped 2 bases and J dropped 1; count of bases not matched to a gene: 4. This CDR3 region has 15 residues. Germline values: CDR1 SGHRS, CDR2 YFSETQ. The CDR3 DNA sequence: TGCGCCAGCAGCTTTCGGGGGGACCGCACAGATACGCAGTATTTT. As protein: CASSFRGDRTDTQYF.

CDR3 sequence: CASSRTKNEKLFF. The DNA of the CDR3 is TGTGCCAGTAGTAGGACTAAGAATGAAAAACTGTTTTTT. The chain is built from TRBV19 and TRBJ1-4; D uncertain. Germline-derived CDR1 and CDR2 are LNHDA and SQIVND (reference sequence). The CDR3 is 13 residues long. Trimming shortened V by 4 bases and J by 5 bases, and 8 bases separated the two germline ends.

The V gene is TRBV10-3, the J gene TRBJ1-6, with 9 bases that match TRBD1. V lost 2 bases and J lost 7; bases outside the gene matches: 6. This CDR3 has 16 residues. CDR1 ENHRY and CDR2 SYGVKD come from the germline V gene. The CDR3 protein is CAISEAGTGTNSPLHF. DNA of the CDR3: TGTGCCATCAGTGAGGCGGGGACAGGGACCAATTCACCCCTCCACTTT.

The chain employs TRBV4-3 and TRBJ2-3, with 9 positions matching TRBD1. The CDR3 has 16 residues. Trimming took 0 bases from V and 4 from J; bases not matched to a gene: 5. CDR1 and CDR2 (germline): LGHNA, YSLEER. CDR3 sequence (DNA): TGCGCCAGCAGCCAAGATCGAACAGGGGGCCCAGATACGCAGTATTTT. Protein product: CASSQDRTGGPDTQYF.

The V gene is TRBV5-1, the J gene TRBJ2-2; 7 nucleotides line up with TRBD2. V lost 0 bases and J lost 3; bases outside the gene matches: 2. The CDR3 extends over 15 amino acids. The germline V gene has CDR1 SGHRS and CDR2 YFSETQ. The CDR3 DNA sequence: TGCGCCAGCAGCTTGGCGGGGGGAGACACCGGGGAGCTGTTTTTT. Translating gives CASSLAGGDTGELFF.

This clone was counted a single time. The chain combines TRBV19 with TRBJ2-7; 13 bases map to TRBD2. V lost 5 bases to trimming and J lost 3 bases; unmatched junction nucleotides: 10. From germline, CDR1 is LNHDA and CDR2 SQIVND (reference sequence). The CDR3 is made up of 17 amino acids. The CDR3 here is CASSLTLTSGGRYEQYF. CDR3 nucleotides: TGTGCCAGTAGTCTAACGTTGACTAGCGGGGGGCGCTACGAGCAGTACTTC.

This chain joins TRBV19 and TRBJ2-2; D is ambiguous. The V and J ends lost 8 bases and 5 bases respectively, with 12 bases between them. This CDR3 is built from 13 residues. The germline gives CDR1 LNHDA, CDR2 SQIVND (reference sequence). As DNA, the CDR3 is TGTGCCAGTCTCTCCCGTAGAACCGGGGAGCTGTTTTTT. Residues: CASLSRRTGELFF.

V usage is TRBV7-2 and J usage is TRBJ1-5; D may be TRBD1 (5 bases). The germline gives CDR1 SGHTA, CDR2 FQGNSA. The CDR3 is 12 residues long. Trimming removed 6 bases from V and 10 bases from J, with 13 bases in between. The CDR3 protein is CASSQGANPQHF. The CDR3 DNA reads TGTGCCAGCAGTCAAGGGGCAAACCCCCAGCATTTT.

The chain carries TRBV7-9 and TRBJ2-5; 9 bases agree with TRBD1. V lost 5 bases, J lost 4 bases, and 14 bases stayed unmatched. This CDR3 is 17 amino acids long. CDR1 is SEHNR and CDR2 is FQNEAQ in the germline V gene (reference sequence). This CDR3 reads CASSRGQGRLLGETQYF. The CDR3 nucleotides read TGTGCCAGCAGCCGGGGACAGGGCAGATTACTCGGAGAGACCCAGTACTTC.

The chain couples TRBV29-1 to TRBJ2-5; D might be TRBD1 (5 bases). Germline V gives CDR1 SQVTM, CDR2 ANQGSEA. The CDR3 sequence is 14 residues long. The ends were cut back, 5 bases at V and 2 bases at J, with 15 bases in the middle. CDR3 loop: CSVSNGQGQETQYF. The CDR3 bases are TGCAGCGTTTCTAATGGGCAGGGACAAGAGACCCAGTACTTC.